This T cell receptor beta chain comes out of a study of T cells after posttransplantation cyclophosphamide. This clone was recorded many times. The target antigen is unknown. This table comes from immunoSEQ multiplex PCR, and its TCRdb copy is limited to in-frame clones, with some not included. The record shows 20,000 to 30,000 clones for this sample, with no singletons present. Trimming removed 3 bases at V and 3 bases at J, with 15 bases between. The CDR3 is 16 residues long. Germline V gives CDR1 ENHRY, CDR2 SYGVKD. Whole-study results and caveats: Recipient CMV seropositivity and CMV reactivation strongly tracked TRB clonality. Later post-transplant blood repertoires were often dominated by donor CD8+ memory clones. Blood and skin or GI T cell repertoires showed limited TRB overlap.

Sample: PBMCs. The V gene is TRBV10-3, the J gene TRBJ1-3; the D gene is possibly TRBD1 (5 bases). This clonotype was sampled from a woman aged 50 to 65 in good health, CMV-negative, and a related stem cell transplant donor. For the CDR3, the DNA is TGTGCCATCAGTGACAGGGAGGTTGTTGGTGGAAACACCATATATTTT. Its translation: CAISDREVVGGNTIYF.